The source of this TCR beta chain is a study of cytomegalovirus exposure and HLA in healthy donors. Amplification used 60 Vbeta primers and 13 Jbeta primers. The data were produced by immunoSEQ multiplex PCR, yet TCRdb's version contains in-frame clones alone and is incomplete. The sample has approximately 170,000 clones; over 70% are singletons. About this clone: Its antigen is unidentified.

V lost 3 bases and J lost 4, with 9 bases in between. Germline CDR1 KGHSH, CDR2 LQKENI. The CDR3 has 13 amino acids. Study results and caveats: Most TCR sequences were seen very rarely across donors, but some public TCRs occurred in many. In a later analysis, specific HLA alleles were associated with about 18,000 TCR beta sequences at a 0.05 false discovery rate. The study listed about 150 cytomegalovirus-associated TCR beta chains. An apparent linkage of common viral pathogens to several of the most significant clusters emerged in a later analysis.

The TCR originated in a man between 50 and 59 years old in good health and CMV-seropositive. This chain joins TRBV18 and TRBJ1-2; maybe TRBD1 (6 bases). The specimen was PBMCs. CDR3 amino acids: CASSPPDSYGYTF. In DNA form, the CDR3 reads TGTGCCAGCTCACCGCCGGACAGCTATGGCTACACCTTC.